This TCR beta chain emerged from a study of blood T cell repertoires in COVID-19. Study summary: Acute and convalescent COVID-19 specimens originated in the United States, Italy and Spain.

Trimming cost V 0 bases and J 7 bases; bases outside gene matches: 9. Per germline, CDR1 SQVTM and CDR2 ANQGSEA. This CDR3 is 15 amino acids long. Under the authors' procedure: Estimates of nucleated cell counts were drawn from the amplification of reference gene primers. Clones were read by immunoSEQ multiplex PCR, and TCRdb kept only the in-frame ones, dropping some. V, J and clone size were drawn from that table, and D and trimming were deduced from the DNA. The table lists around 260,000 clones, about 80% of them singletons. The Seattle patients joined while their infection was active and were tracked longitudinally afterward.

The V and J genes are TRBV29-1 and TRBJ2-5, with 9 positions matching TRBD2. What was sequenced was peripheral blood. This receptor was identified in a person aged 70 to 85 with COVID-19, enrolled during active disease. CDR3 amino acids: CSVEDRERGVGTQYF. The CDR3, as DNA: TGCAGCGTTGAAGATCGAGAGCGGGGGGTGGGGACCCAGTACTTC. Variable domain in full (rest from reference TRBV29-1 and TRBJ2-5): SAVISQKPSRDICQRGTSLTIQCQVDSQVTMMFWYRQQPGQSLTLIATANQGSEATYESGFVIDKFPISRPNLTFSTLTVSNMSPEDSSIYLCSVEDRERGVGTQYFGPGTRLLVL.